A selection of T cell receptor beta chains follows, all from one sample in a study of response to subunit inactivated influenza vaccine. Via MiXCR, TCRdb re-called the RT-PCR reads, giving one row per CDR3 protein. This table holds about 650,000 distinct CDR3 sequences, less than 15% found once. The source was PBMCs from blood, collected less than 15 days before vaccination. The source of these receptors is a man in his fifties or sixties who received an inactivated influenza vaccine. CDR3s include the opening cysteine and the closing phenylalanine or tryptophan. D genes are given only for firm matches. Size values are once, few and many counts, or a class for expanded clones, and some rows have none.

TRBV9	15	.	TRBJ2-1	.	CASSGGTPFGNEQFF	TGTGCCAGCAGCGGGGGGACTCCCTTTGGGAATGAGCAGTTCTTC
TRBV10-3	14	.	TRBJ1-1	few	CAISEYRGYTEAFF	TGTGCCATCAGTGAGTATAGGGGGTACACTGAAGCTTTCTTT
TRBV10-3	16	TRBD1	TRBJ2-7	.	CAISVVDRESSYEQYF	TGTGCCATCAGTGTAGTCGACAGGGAAAGCTCCTACGAGCAGTACTTC
TRBV7-9	17	TRBD2	TRBJ2-1	.	CASSFTGLAGPTNEQFF	TGTGCCAGCAGCTTCACGGGACTAGCGGGACCAACAAATGAGCAGTTCTTC
TRBV6-5	13	TRBD2	TRBJ2-7	.	CASSRREFREQYF	TGTGCCAGCAGTCGGCGGGAGTTTCGCGAGCAGTACTTC
TRBV18	14	TRBD1	TRBJ2-1	.	CASSTPDRFNEQFF	TGTGCCAGCTCAACTCCGGACAGGTTCAATGAGCAGTTCTTC
TRBV11-2	20	.	TRBJ2-5	.	CASSPRFFLLVLGGWETQYF	TGTGCCAGCAGCCCTCGATTCTTTCTTCTCGTCCTCGGGGGTTGGGAGACCCAGTACTTC
TRBV5-5	15	.	TRBJ2-1	many	CASSPTQSGVVEQFF	TGTGCCAGCAGCCCCACCCAGAGTGGGGTTGTTGAGCAGTTCTTC
TRBV7-9	15	.	TRBJ2-7	.	CASSSATGATYEQYF	TGTGCCAGCAGCTCCGCAACAGGAGCTACCTACGAGCAGTACTTC
TRBV11-2	16	.	TRBJ1-1	.	CASSLVSRGRNTEAFF	TGTGCCAGCAGCTTAGTCTCCCGGGGCAGGAACACTGAAGCTTTCTTT
TRBV6-2/TRBV6-3	16	.	TRBJ2-4	once	CASSPTSSGTKNIQYF	TGTGCCAGCAGCCCTACTAGTTCCGGGACCAAAAACATTCAGTACTTC
TRBV6-2/TRBV6-3	14	.	TRBJ2-5	.	CASNDRGGPETQYF	TGTGCCAGCAACGATAGAGGAGGTCCAGAGACCCAGTACTTC
TRBV15	17	TRBD2	TRBJ2-1	once	CATSTGSGTTGVDEQFF	TGTGCCACCAGTACGGGCTCGGGGACTACGGGAGTTGATGAGCAGTTCTTC
TRBV20-1	13	.	TRBJ2-1	.	CSARDTEANEQFF	TGCAGTGCTAGAGATACAGAGGCGAATGAGCAGTTCTTC
TRBV7-2	14	TRBD2	TRBJ2-7	once	CASRTGTIPSEQYF	TGTGCCAGCAGAACCGGGACTATCCCCTCCGAGCAGTACTTC
TRBV20-1	14	TRBD2	TRBJ2-1	few	CSAPPSGAYNEQFF	TGCAGTGCCCCCCCTAGCGGGGCCTACAATGAGCAGTTCTTC
TRBV20-1	12	TRBD1	TRBJ2-7	.	CSAHGTAFEQYF	TGCAGTGCTCATGGGACAGCCTTCGAGCAGTACTTC
TRBV30	13	.	TRBJ2-7	.	CAWSVGRPYEQYF	TGTGCCTGGAGTGTAGGGAGACCCTACGAGCAGTACTTC
TRBV12-3/TRBV12-4	17	TRBD2	TRBJ2-2	few	CASSQGLAGVRTGELFF	TGTGCCAGCAGCCAGGGACTAGCGGGAGTTCGAACCGGGGAGCTGTTTTTT
TRBV5-5	16	TRBD1	TRBJ1-5	.	CASSFQAGRGRQPQHF	TGTGCCAGCAGCTTCCAAGCGGGAAGGGGGCGTCAGCCCCAGCATTTT
TRBV2	14	.	TRBJ2-5	few	CASPVGGDPETQYF	TGTGCCAGCCCCGTTGGAGGGGACCCAGAGACCCAGTACTTC
TRBV29-1	11	.	TRBJ2-1	many	CSVEPGNEQFF	TGCAGCGTTGAACCCGGGAATGAGCAGTTCTTC
TRBV29-1	11	TRBD2	TRBJ2-5	many	CSAGGEETQYF	TGCAGCGCCGGGGGGGAAGAGACCCAGTACTTC
TRBV20-1	14	.	TRBJ1-2	.	CSARVTGNFEGYTF	TGCAGTGCTAGAGTCACAGGGAACTTTGAGGGCTACACCTTC
TRBV30	12	.	TRBJ2-5	once	CAWSGPGETQYF	TGTGCCTGGAGTGGGCCGGGGGAGACCCAGTACTTC
TRBV20-1	14	TRBD1	TRBJ1-4	few	CSAAQGTTNEKLFF	TGCAGTGCGGCACAGGGGACAACTAATGAAAAACTGTTTTTT
TRBV18	16	.	TRBJ1-2	few	CASSYTTARTNYGYTF	TGTGCCAGCTCATACACGACAGCACGCACTAACTATGGCTACACCTTC
TRBV10-3	15	TRBD1	TRBJ2-7	.	CAISELQGNSYEQYF	TGTGCCATCAGTGAGTTACAGGGGAATTCCTACGAGCAGTACTTC
TRBV29-1	13	.	TRBJ2-3	.	CSAETRYTDTQYF	TGCAGCGCCGAAACACGGTACACAGATACGCAGTATTTT
TRBV7-9	14	TRBD1	TRBJ2-5	.	CASSLGQTQETQYF	TGTGCCAGCAGCTTGGGACAGACCCAAGAGACCCAGTACTTC
TRBV5-5	15	TRBD1	TRBJ2-5	once	CASSTGQVLQETQYF	TGTGCCAGCAGCACCGGACAGGTGCTGCAAGAGACCCAGTACTTC
TRBV6-2/TRBV6-3	13	TRBD1	TRBJ1-5	many	CARWTGANQPQHF	TGTGCCAGGTGGACAGGGGCAAATCAGCCCCAGCATTTT
TRBV6-5	15	.	TRBJ2-1	few	CASSSHTSSYNEQFF	TGTGCCAGCAGTTCCCACACGAGCTCCTACAATGAGCAGTTCTTC
TRBV7-2	16	TRBD1	TRBJ2-3	.	CASSPPGQGAADTQYF	TGTGCCAGCAGCCCCCCAGGACAGGGGGCGGCAGATACGCAGTATTTT
TRBV4-3	20	TRBD2	TRBJ2-5	.	CASSQVRGLAGGPYQETQYF	TGCGCCAGCAGCCAAGTCCGTGGACTAGCGGGAGGTCCGTACCAAGAGACCCAGTACTTC
TRBV29-1	14	TRBD1	TRBJ2-7	.	CSVDYRDRGYEQYF	TGCAGCGTTGATTACCGGGACAGGGGCTACGAGCAGTACTTC
TRBV4-3	20	.	TRBJ2-1	.	CASSRGGLGIYTSSYNEQFF	TGCGCCAGCAGCCGTGGCGGGTTGGGGATTTACACTAGCTCCTACAATGAGCAGTTCTTC
TRBV6-2/TRBV6-3	14	.	TRBJ2-2	few	CASSYSGALGELFF	TGTGCCAGCAGTTACAGTGGCGCCCTCGGGGAGCTGTTTTTT
TRBV9	11	.	TRBJ2-1	many	CASSPGTEQFF	TGTGCCAGCAGCCCGGGGACTGAGCAGTTCTTC
TRBV29-1	12	.	TRBJ2-7	few	CSATGRTGEQYF	TGCAGCGCAACCGGGAGAACGGGCGAGCAGTACTTC
TRBV12-3/TRBV12-4	18	TRBD1	TRBJ2-7	few	CASSLTASRTGGTYEQYF	TGTGCCAGCAGTTTAACGGCGAGCAGGACAGGGGGCACTTACGAGCAGTACTTC
TRBV5-1	16	TRBD1	TRBJ1-4	.	CASSLEGGATNEKLFF	TGCGCCAGCAGCTTGGAAGGGGGCGCAACTAATGAAAAACTGTTTTTT
TRBV7-6	16	.	TRBJ2-1	.	CASSLGVRGNGGEQFF	TGTGCCAGCAGCTTAGGTGTTCGCGGGAACGGGGGTGAGCAGTTCTTC
TRBV7-2	14	TRBD1	TRBJ2-7	many	CASSIQGSPGEQYF	TGTGCCAGCAGCATACAGGGGTCCCCGGGGGAGCAGTACTTC
TRBV12-3/TRBV12-4	13	.	TRBJ1-5	.	CASSLTPYQPQHF	TGTGCCAGCAGTTTAACCCCATATCAGCCCCAGCATTTT
TRBV6-6	13	.	TRBJ2-7	few	CASTPGNSYEQYF	TGTGCCAGCACCCCGGGTAACTCCTACGAGCAGTACTTC
TRBV4-3	17	.	TRBJ2-3	.	CASSQEVLVGRTDTQYF	TGCGCCAGCAGCCAAGAAGTACTAGTGGGACGCACAGATACGCAGTATTTT
TRBV27	13	.	TRBJ2-1	.	CASTERRGAEQFF	TGTGCCAGCACTGAAAGGAGGGGTGCCGAGCAGTTCTTC
TRBV4-3	15	.	TRBJ1-4	few	CASSQVVGRGEKLFF	TGCGCCAGCAGCCAAGTGGTGGGAAGGGGGGAAAAACTGTTTTTT
TRBV20-1	17	TRBD2	TRBJ2-4	.	CSASWTSGRMGYPIQYF	TGCAGTGCTTCTTGGACTAGCGGGAGGATGGGTTACCCGATTCAGTACTTC
TRBV24-1	13	.	TRBJ2-3	few	CATSDAGSDTQYF	TGTGCCACCAGTGACGCAGGGTCAGATACGCAGTATTTT
TRBV24-1	17	TRBD2	TRBJ2-5	.	CATSDPRGLAKQETQYF	TGTGCCACCAGTGATCCCCGGGGACTAGCGAAACAAGAGACCCAGTACTTC
TRBV5-1	14	.	TRBJ2-7	.	CASSLFRGRDEQYF	TGCGCCAGCAGCTTGTTCAGGGGCAGAGACGAGCAGTACTTC
TRBV29-1	12	.	TRBJ1-1	.	CSSGQLSTEAFF	TGCAGTTCCGGGCAGCTGAGCACTGAAGCTTTCTTT
TRBV29-1	13	.	TRBJ2-7	.	CSVEAGETYEQYF	TGCAGCGTTGAAGCGGGAGAGACCTACGAGCAGTACTTC
TRBV2	14	.	TRBJ1-2	many	CASSVGPLNYGYTF	TGTGCCAGCAGTGTTGGACCGCTCAACTATGGCTACACCTTC
TRBV6-5	15	TRBD1	TRBJ2-7	few	CASSYSGDRDYEQYF	TGTGCCAGCAGTTACTCGGGGGACAGGGACTACGAGCAGTACTTC